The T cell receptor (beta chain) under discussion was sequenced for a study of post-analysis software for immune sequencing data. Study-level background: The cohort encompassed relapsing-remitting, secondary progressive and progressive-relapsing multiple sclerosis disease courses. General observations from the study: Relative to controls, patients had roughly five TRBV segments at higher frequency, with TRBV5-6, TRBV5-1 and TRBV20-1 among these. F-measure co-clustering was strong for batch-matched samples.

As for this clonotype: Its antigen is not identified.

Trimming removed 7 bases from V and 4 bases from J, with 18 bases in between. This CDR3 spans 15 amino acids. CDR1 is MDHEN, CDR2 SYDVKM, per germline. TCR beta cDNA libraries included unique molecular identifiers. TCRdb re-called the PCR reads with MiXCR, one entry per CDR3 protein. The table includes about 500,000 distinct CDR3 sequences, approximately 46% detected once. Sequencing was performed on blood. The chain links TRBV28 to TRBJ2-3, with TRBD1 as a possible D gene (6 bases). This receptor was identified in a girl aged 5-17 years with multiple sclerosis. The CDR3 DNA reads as TGTGCCAGCACCTCCAGGGGCCGATCCCCAGATACGCAGTATTTT. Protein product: CASTSRGRSPDTQYF.